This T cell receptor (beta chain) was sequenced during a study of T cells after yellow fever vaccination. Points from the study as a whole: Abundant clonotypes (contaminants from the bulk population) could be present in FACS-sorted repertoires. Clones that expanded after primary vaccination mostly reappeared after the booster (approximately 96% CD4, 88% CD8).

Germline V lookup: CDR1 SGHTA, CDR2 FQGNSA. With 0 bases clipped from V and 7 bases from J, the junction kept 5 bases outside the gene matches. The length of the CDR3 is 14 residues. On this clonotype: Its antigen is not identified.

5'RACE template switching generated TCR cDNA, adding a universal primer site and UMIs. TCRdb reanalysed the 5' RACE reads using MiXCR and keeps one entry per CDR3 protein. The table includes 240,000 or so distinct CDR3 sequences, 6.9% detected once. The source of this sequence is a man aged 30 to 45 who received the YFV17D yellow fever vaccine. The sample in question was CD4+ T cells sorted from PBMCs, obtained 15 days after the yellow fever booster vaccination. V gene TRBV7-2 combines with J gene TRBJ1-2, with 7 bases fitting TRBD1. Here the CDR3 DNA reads TGTGCCAGCAGCTTAGCCAGGGGGGCGGGTGGCTACACCTTC. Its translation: CASSLARGAGGYTF.